This passage covers 11 T cell receptor beta chains from one sample sequenced in a study of blood T cell repertoires in COVID-19. Sequencing was performed with immunoSEQ multiplex PCR; in TCRdb, only in-frame clones are kept and a portion is missing. The repertoire consists of about 87,000 clones, with less than 80% occurring once and the leading ten covering about 4.2%. The sample comprised peripheral blood. The receptor source for this set is a woman aged 50 to 65 with acute or convalescent COVID-19.

The rearrangement uses TRBV2 and TRBJ2-7; tentatively, D is TRBD1 (5 bases). The germline CDR1 and CDR2 sequences are SNHLY and FYNNEI. The CDR3 has 14 amino acids. Trimming cost V 6 bases and J 5 bases, with 17 bases left between them. CDR3 bases: TGTGCCAGCAGCCCAAGGGGTGGGTCCAACGAGCAGTACTTC. Translation gives CASSPRGGSNEQYF.

The V and J genes are TRBV28 and TRBJ1-4, with 7 bases identical to TRBD1. The CDR3 runs to 14 residues. Trimming took 5 bases from V and 6 from J; bases not matched to a gene: 6. Per germline, CDR1 MDHEN and CDR2 SYDVKM. This chain's CDR3 is CASSRTGGDEKLFF. CDR3 nucleotide sequence: TGTGCCAGCAGTCGGACAGGCGGGGATGAAAAACTGTTTTTT.

This clone was recorded once. The genes are TRBV5-6 and TRBJ1-1; 7 nucleotides align to TRBD1. V trimming: 2 bases; J trimming: 4 bases; junction bases outside the gene matches: 5. CDR3 length equals 14 residues. Per the germline V gene, CDR1 is SGHDT and CDR2 is YYEEEE. The CDR3, as DNA: TGTGCCAGCAGCTTAGAACAGGGGCGCACTGAAGCTTTCTTT. This codes for CASSLEQGRTEAFF.

The chain couples TRBV27 to TRBJ1-4, with D hard to call. Trimming pared 3 bases from V and 4 bases from J, leaving 9 bases between. This CDR3 has 14 amino acids. The germline V gene encodes CDR1 MNHEY and CDR2 SMNVEV (reference sequence). This chain's CDR3 is CASSLVGFNEKLFF. The DNA for the CDR3 is TGTGCCAGCAGTTTGGTGGGCTTTAATGAAAAACTGTTTTTT.

This clone occurred a few times. The chain recombines TRBV9 with TRBJ2-5, with TRBD1 matching 8 bases. The V and J ends lost 3 bases and 5 bases, in that order; junction bases with no gene match: 9. This CDR3 region has 15 residues. In germline, CDR1 is SGDLS, CDR2 YYNGEE. The CDR3 reads CASSGGQAVHETQYF. CDR3 DNA: TGTGCCAGCAGCGGGGGACAGGCAGTTCACGAGACCCAGTACTTC.

The chain joins TRBV27 to TRBJ2-3; 7 bases are shared with TRBD2. Trimming cost V 6 bases and J 0 bases; bases outside gene matches: 6. This CDR3 is built from 15 residues. Per germline, CDR1 MNHEY and CDR2 SMNVEV (reference sequence). In nucleotides, the CDR3 is TGTGCCAGCAGCCCCGCGGGGGATAGCACAGATACGCAGTATTTT. It specifies CASSPAGDSTDTQYF.

This clone was counted a single time. Other DNA sequences within the sample encode an identical CDR3. V usage is TRBV5-1 and J usage is TRBJ1-1, with D uncertain. This CDR3 has 13 amino acids. V shed 2 bases and J shed 1 base, with 6 bases lying between them. The germline gives CDR1 SGHRS, CDR2 YFSETQ. The DNA for the CDR3 is TGCGCCAGCAGCTTTGGGCAGAACACTGAAGCTTTCTTT. This sequence encodes CASSFGQNTEAFF.

The chain carries TRBV5-1 and TRBJ1-1; maybe TRBD1 (5 bases). In germline, CDR1 is SGHRS, CDR2 YFSETQ. The CDR3 has 14 amino acids. V was trimmed by 0 bases and J by 6 bases, leaving 12 bases between them. The CDR3 DNA reads as TGCGCCAGCAGCTTGGCCGGGGGGGACGCTGAAGCTTTCTTT. Residues: CASSLAGGDAEAFF.

This clone came up a few times. V gene TRBV6-5 combines with J gene TRBJ1-5; D is possibly TRBD1 (5 bases). Trimming shortened V by 6 bases and J by 0 bases, and 9 bases separated the two germline ends. The germline V gene has CDR1 MNHEY and CDR2 SVGAGI. CDR3 length equals 14 residues. CDR3 amino acids: CASSGGYSNQPQHF. DNA for the CDR3: TGTGCCAGCAGCGGGGGTTATAGCAATCAGCCCCAGCATTTT.

This clone occurred once. The chain carries TRBV30 and TRBJ1-6; TRBD1 is a possible D gene (5 bases). The germline V gene encodes CDR1 GTSNPN and CDR2 SVGIG (reference sequence). V was cut by 0 bases and J by 5 bases, with 11 bases left in between. This CDR3 is built from 15 residues. The chain's CDR3 is CAWSVGRGNNSPLHF. Written as DNA, the CDR3 is TGTGCCTGGAGTGTGGGACGCGGGAATAATTCACCCCTCCACTTT.

The chain joins TRBV6-5 to TRBJ1-5; TRBD1 is a possible D gene (6 bases). This CDR3 contains 15 residues. Germline V lookup: CDR1 MNHEY, CDR2 SVGAGI. Trimming stripped 5 bases from V and 3 bases from J, with 14 bases between. The DNA of the CDR3 is TGTGCCAGCAGTCCGGCGGGGGGCGACAATCAGCCCCAGCATTTT. Its translation: CASSPAGGDNQPQHF.